The clone carrying this TCR beta chain was seen at least ten times. The CDR3 has 15 residues. V lost 3 bases and J lost 0, with 12 bases in between. The time point is: pre-sensitization, week 0. Treatment noted: therapeutic diphenylcyclopropenone sensitization with weekly scalp DPC. The data were obtained in a study of human T cells and chemical hapten exposure. Background on the study: Affected patients, primarily female, had alopecia areata, totalis or universalis.

As handled by the study authors: Sequenced samples showed a median of approximately 96,000 TCRs each, with counts running from about 20,000 to 690,000. A single record per CDR3 protein comes from TCRdb applying MiXCR to the RACE reads. Clone size and V and J calls follow TCRdb, not the original study. Of roughly 60,000 distinct CDR3 sequences in the sample, around 7% were seen once. The starting material was whole blood, obtained in connection with sensitization to the hapten diphenylcyclopropenone (DPC). The source is a woman aged 25 to 45 with alopecia areata. Some clones in this sample may be carry-over from other donors' samples. This chain uses TRBV12-3 or TRBV12-4 with TRBJ2-7; possible D gene TRBD1, 5 bases. CDR3 DNA sequence: TGTGCCAGCAGTTTTCACAGGTCAGACTCCTACGAGCAGTACTTC. Translated, it gives CASSFHRSDSYEQYF.